This TCR beta chain stems from a study of response to subunit inactivated influenza vaccine. TCRdb re-analysed the RT-PCR reads in MiXCR, keeping a single row per CDR3 protein. The sample lists about 150,000 distinct CDR3 sequences; approximately 12% were seen once. The CDR3 extends over 13 amino acids. Looked up from germline, CDR1 is MDHEN and CDR2 is SYDVKM. The V end lost 9 bases, the J end lost 0 bases, and 11 bases lay between the germline ends. Regarding the study as a whole: The authors put forward the suggestion that each seasonal influenza vaccination may bring in only a limited number of new T cells.

Only a few counts were recorded for this clonotype. What it binds is not known. This clonotype was sampled from a man aged 45-69 years who received an inactivated influenza vaccine. The V call is TRBV28, the J call TRBJ1-1; maybe TRBD1 (5 bases). The source was CD8+ T cells sorted from PBMCs, collected 23 to 25 months after vaccination. CDR3 bases: TGTGCCAGTAATCAGGGTCTGAACACTGAAGCTTTCTTT. The encoded protein is CASNQGLNTEAFF.